The T cell receptor (beta chain) described here comes from a study of chemoradiotherapy in HPV16-positive cancers. Study-level findings and limits: In HPV16-positive patients, HPV-responsive T-cell expansion tracked better recurrence-free survival. The functional HPV-specific definition rests on just two HPV16-positive patients. During treatment, candidate HPV-specific clones and E7-related motifs expanded in tumor.

Generated by immunoSEQ multiplex PCR, the TCRdb table keeps only in-frame clones and is missing some. Here the sample spans roughly 8,400 clones, 71% being singletons. Repertoires were sampled repeatedly during chemoradiotherapy. CDR1 SEHNR and CDR2 FQNEAQ come from the germline V gene (reference sequence). This CDR3 has 13 residues. V gave up 2 bases and J gave up 10 bases, with 12 bases separating them. As regards this clone: Its antigen is still unknown.

Specimen collection occurred from a patient who underwent chemoradiotherapy. This clonotype was obtained from a human donor with HPV-associated anogenital cancer. The chain links TRBV7-9 to TRBJ2-1; no firm D call. In nucleotides, the CDR3 is TGTGCCAGCAGCTTACAAAGTCCGGTAGAGCAGTTCTTC. It encodes CASSLQSPVEQFF.